This passage covers 27 T cell receptor beta chains from one sample sequenced in a study of blood T cell repertoires in COVID-19. Sequencing was performed with immunoSEQ multiplex PCR; in TCRdb, only in-frame clones are kept and a portion is missing. The sample holds about 380,000 clones, around 89% seen once. The sample consisted of PBMCs or T cells enriched from blood (not recorded which). The receptors were sampled from a woman aged 18-30 years who had recovered from COVID-19.

The genes are TRBV4-1 and TRBJ2-1, with D possibly being TRBD2 (5 bases). CDR3 length equals 15 residues. CDR1 is MGHRA and CDR2 is YSYEKL in the germline V gene. Trimming shortened V by 3 bases and J by 6 bases, and 15 bases separated the two germline ends. The CDR3 spells CASSHDFSGFNEQFF. In DNA form, the CDR3 reads TGCGCCAGCAGCCACGACTTCTCGGGGTTCAATGAGCAGTTCTTC.

The chain is built from TRBV19 and TRBJ2-3; D not certain. The CDR3 spans 15 residues. Trimming took off 3 bases at V and 2 bases at J, with 12 bases between the two ends. Germline V gene sequence: CDR1 LNHDA, CDR2 SQIVND (reference sequence). In DNA form, the CDR3 reads TGTGCCAGTAGTATGATAGACATCTACACAGATACGCAGTATTTT. Its translation: CASSMIDIYTDTQYF. The full variable domain, in which reference TRBV19 and TRBJ2-3 provide the parts outside the CDR3, is DGGITQSPKYLFRKEGQNVTLSCEQNLNHDAMYWYRQDPGQGLRLIYYSQIVNDFQKGDIAEGYSVSREKKESFPLTVTSAQKNPTAFYLCASSMIDIYTDTQYFGPGTRLTVL.

This chain uses TRBV3-1 (or the pseudogene TRBV3-2) with TRBJ2-7; perhaps TRBD1 as D (6 bases). CDR3 length: 15 residues. Germline-derived CDR1 and CDR2 are LGHDT and YNNKEL (reference sequence). V dropped 0 bases and J dropped 3 bases, with 12 bases sitting between them. CDR3 amino acids: CASSQDPGTSYEQYF. In nucleotides, the CDR3 is TGTGCCAGCAGCCAAGACCCCGGGACAAGCTACGAGCAGTACTTC.

The V and J genes are TRBV10-3 and TRBJ2-5; TRBD1 aligns across 9 bases. V lost 6 bases to trimming and J lost 5 bases; unmatched junction nucleotides: 4. In germline, CDR1 is ENHRY, CDR2 SYGVKD. The CDR3 spans 13 residues. CDR3 protein: CAIRDRGWETQYF. The CDR3 coding sequence is TGTGCCATCAGGGACAGGGGATGGGAGACCCAGTACTTC.

The chain recombines TRBV5-1 with TRBJ2-1, with D hard to call. The CDR3 spans 12 residues. Germline CDR1 is SGHRS and CDR2 is YFSETQ. Deletions cut 0 bases from V and 8 bases from J, with 6 bases between. The CDR3 loop reads CASSLDSHEQFF. CDR3 DNA: TGCGCCAGCAGCTTGGACAGTCATGAGCAGTTCTTC.

V gene TRBV11-2 combines with J gene TRBJ2-6; 7 bases line up with TRBD1. This CDR3 spans 16 amino acids. Trimming cost V 2 bases and J 1 base; bases outside gene matches: 2. Germline V gene lookup returns CDR1 SGHAT and CDR2 FQNNGV. CDR3 DNA sequence: TGTGCCAGCAGCTTAACAGGGGCATCTGGGGCCAACGTCCTGACTTTC. Translated, it gives CASSLTGASGANVLTF.

The V call is TRBV7-8, the J call TRBJ1-1, with 8 nucleotides matching TRBD1. The ends lost 5 bases at V and 8 bases at J; junction bases unmatched: 16. Germline V gives CDR1 SGHVS, CDR2 FQNEAQ. The CDR3 consists of 16 residues. The CDR3 sequence: CASSALDRAPLEEAFF. For the CDR3, the DNA is TGTGCCAGCAGCGCATTGGACAGGGCCCCTCTTGAGGAAGCTTTCTTT.

This clone was picked up one time. V is TRBV15 and J is TRBJ2-2; 7 bases are shared with TRBD1. Germline CDR1 reads LNHNV; CDR2 reads YYDKDF (reference sequence). V lost 1 base, J lost 4 bases, and 0 bases stayed unmatched. This CDR3 is 14 amino acids long. CDR3 sequence reads: CATSRGDSTGELFF. CDR3 nucleotide sequence: TGTGCCACCAGCAGAGGGGACAGCACCGGGGAGCTGTTTTTT.

Note on this clone: Different DNA sequences within this sample yield the same CDR3. In DNA form, the CDR3 reads TGTGCCTGGAGTCGCGACAGGTCCTATGGCTACACCTTC. This translates into CAWSRDRSYGYTF. J is TRBJ1-2 and V is TRBV30; weak D call: TRBD1 (6 bases). V shed 2 bases and J shed 4 bases, with 11 bases lying between them. CDR1 and CDR2 from the germline V gene are GTSNPN and SVGIG (reference sequence). The CDR3 spans 13 residues.

J is TRBJ1-1 and V is TRBV24-1, with D possibly matching TRBD1 (5 bases). The CDR3 runs 16 residues. Germline-derived CDR1 and CDR2 are KGHDR and SFDVKD. Trimming cost V 3 bases and J 0 bases, with 13 bases left between them. CDR3 region: CATSDRLQGMNTEAFF. Here the CDR3 DNA reads TGTGCCACCAGTGATCGCCTGCAGGGCATGAACACTGAAGCTTTCTTT.

This clone has a single count. The chain employs TRBV7-2 and TRBJ2-7; TRBD2 might be the D (6 bases). Looked up from germline, CDR1 is SGHTA and CDR2 is FQGNSA. The CDR3 has 13 residues. V lost 2 bases and J lost 7, with 12 bases in between. In nucleotides, the CDR3 is TGTGCCAGCAGCTTAAACCTGGAGGGAGAGCAGTACTTC. As protein: CASSLNLEGEQYF.

The chain carries TRBV3-1 (or the pseudogene TRBV3-2) and TRBJ2-4; D possibly corresponds to TRBD2 (6 bases). Per germline, CDR1 LGHDT and CDR2 YNNKEL (reference sequence). The CDR3 extends over 18 amino acids. Trimming took off 0 bases at V and 7 bases at J, with 22 bases between the two ends. The CDR3 loop reads CASSQDTAEGGFWNIQYF. The CDR3 coding sequence is TGTGCCAGCAGCCAAGACACGGCGGAAGGAGGGTTTTGGAACATTCAGTACTTC.

CDR3 DNA sequence: TGTGCCAGTAGTATAGGGGGGAGGGCTAGCACAGATACGCAGTATTTT. This translates into CASSIGGRASTDTQYF. The chain recombines TRBV19 with TRBJ2-3; 7 nucleotides line up with TRBD2. Germline CDR1 is LNHDA and CDR2 is SQIVND (reference sequence). V shed 1 base and J 0 bases; nucleotides not matched to a gene: 4. There are 16 residues in the CDR3.

This chain connects TRBV12-3 or TRBV12-4 to TRBJ1-1; possible D gene TRBD1, 6 bases. V gave up 5 bases and J gave up 4 bases, with 8 bases separating them. CDR3 length: 12 residues. CDR3 sequence (DNA): TGTGCCAGCAGTAAACAGGGCACTGAAGCTTTCTTT. Amino acids: CASSKQGTEAFF.

This chain links TRBV6-2 or TRBV6-3 with TRBJ1-3; D gene ambiguous. Looked up from germline, CDR1 is MNHEY and CDR2 is SVGEGT. CDR3 size: 13 residues. V lost 4 bases to trimming and J lost 4 bases, with 8 bases between them. The CDR3 sequence: CASSLERGNTIYF. The CDR3 nucleotides are TGTGCCAGCAGTTTGGAGAGGGGAAACACCATATATTTT.

This clone was counted between two and nine times. The chain uses TRBV15 and TRBJ1-2; D gene uncertain. Germline V gives CDR1 LNHNV, CDR2 YYDKDF (reference sequence). The CDR3 spans 16 residues. The V and J ends lost 0 bases and 11 bases respectively, with 22 bases between them. The chain's CDR3 is CATSRDFNPYSPHYTF. CDR3 coding DNA: TGTGCCACCAGCAGAGATTTTAACCCCTATAGCCCACATTACACCTTC.

This clone has only one observation. The gene calls are TRBV7-2 and TRBJ1-6; D may be TRBD1 (5 bases). V shed 3 bases and J shed 3 bases, with 6 bases lying between them. The CDR3 has 14 amino acids. Germline V gene data show CDR1 as SGHTA and CDR2 as FQGNSA. The CDR3: CASSFGGYNSPLHF. Written as DNA, the CDR3 is TGTGCCAGCAGCTTCGGGGGCTATAATTCACCCCTCCACTTT.

This clone was counted once. A read error may explain this, as a much larger clone is one base away. The chain couples TRBV7-9 to TRBJ2-7; 9 bases map to TRBD1. Germline CDR1 SEHNR, CDR2 FQNEAQ (reference sequence). With 4 bases clipped from V and 3 bases from J, the junction kept 4 bases outside the gene matches. The CDR3 is 14 residues long. The CDR3 nucleotides are TGTGCCAGCAGCTCCGGGACAGGGATCTACGAGCAGTACTTC. It encodes CASSSGTGIYEQYF.

The J gene is TRBJ2-5, the V gene TRBV30, with D possibly TRBD2 on 6 matching bases. Germline V gene sequence: CDR1 GTSNPN, CDR2 SVGIG (reference sequence). This CDR3 is built from 12 residues. V lost 5 bases, J lost 3 bases, and 10 bases lay in between. The CDR3 DNA is TGTGCCTGGGATAGCGGAGAAGAGACCCAGTACTTC. Its translation is CAWDSGEETQYF.

The CDR3 region is CASSLEGNTEAFF. The CDR3 nucleotides read TGTGCCAGCAGCTTAGAGGGGAACACTGAAGCTTTCTTT. V gene TRBV7-3 combines with J gene TRBJ1-1; no clear D gene. This CDR3 has 13 residues. Trimming took 2 bases from V and 1 from J, leaving 5 bases between them. Germline assignment: CDR1 SGHTA and CDR2 FQGTGA. The entire variable domain, with the rest obtained from reference TRBV7-3 and TRBJ1-1, is as follows: GAGVSQTPSNKVTEKGKYVELRCDPISGHTALYWYRQSLGQGPEFLIYFQGTGAADDSGLPNDRFFAVRPEGSVSTLKIQRTERGDSAVYLCASSLEGNTEAFFGQGTRLTVV.

This rearrangement joins TRBV7-8 to TRBJ1-4; D ambiguous. The CDR3 consists of 14 residues. Germline lookup yields CDR1 SGHVS and CDR2 FQNEAQ. V lost 1 base to trimming and J lost 4 bases, with 7 bases between them. The CDR3 DNA sequence: TGTGCCAGCAGCTTAGATCAGAATAATGAAAAACTGTTTTTT. This codes for CASSLDQNNEKLFF.

The V gene is TRBV12-3 or TRBV12-4, the J gene TRBJ2-5; D gene uncertain. V dropped 3 bases and J dropped 6 bases, with 8 bases sitting between them. The CDR3 totals 12 residues. The CDR3 protein is CASSLEKQTQYF. CDR3 coding DNA: TGTGCCAGCAGTTTGGAGAAACAGACCCAGTACTTC.

The chain uses TRBV30 and TRBJ1-6; a weak D match, TRBD1 (5 bases). Germline CDR1 is GTSNPN and CDR2 is SVGIG (reference sequence). This CDR3 has 14 residues. Trimming removed 8 bases from V and 5 bases from J, with 16 bases in between. In DNA form, the CDR3 reads TGTGCCGCGACAGACTTACTTGATAATTCACCCCTCCACTTT. It specifies CAATDLLDNSPLHF.

This clone was seen a few times. The rearrangement uses TRBV19 and TRBJ1-3; D not certain. V lost 6 bases to trimming and J lost 0 bases, with 9 bases between them. Germline-derived CDR1 and CDR2 are LNHDA and SQIVND (reference sequence). The CDR3 is made up of 14 amino acids. This CDR3 reads CASSATYSGNTIYF. The CDR3 DNA is TGTGCCAGTAGCGCTACCTACTCTGGAAACACCATATATTTT.

This clone was seen once. J is TRBJ1-2 and V is TRBV27; TRBD1 matches at 7 bases. Germline-derived CDR1 and CDR2 are MNHEY and SMNVEV (reference sequence). V was pared by 5 bases and J by 3 bases, with 12 bases of the junction left unmatched. The CDR3 has 16 amino acids. The CDR3 region is CASSPMDGTDYYGYTF. Written as DNA, the CDR3 is TGTGCCAGCAGTCCTATGGATGGGACAGACTACTATGGCTACACCTTC.

V is TRBV5-4 and J is TRBJ2-7; the match to TRBD1 covers 8 bases. The V gene end was trimmed by 5 bases and the J gene end by 0 bases; junction bases not matched to a gene: 7. This CDR3 comprises 15 residues. CDR1 is SGHNT, CDR2 YYREEE, per germline (reference sequence). The CDR3 DNA follows: TGTGCCAGCAGACCCACAGGGGGGCTCTCCTACGAGCAGTACTTC. Residues: CASRPTGGLSYEQYF.

The chain links TRBV30 to TRBJ1-2, with TRBD1 as a possible D gene (6 bases). In germline, CDR1 is GTSNPN, CDR2 SVGIG (reference sequence). This CDR3 is 15 amino acids long. The ends were cut back, 0 bases at V and 7 bases at J, with 18 bases in the middle. The CDR3 sequence: CAWSVRLALGGGYTF. CDR3 in DNA: TGTGCCTGGAGTGTACGGTTGGCCCTAGGGGGTGGCTACACCTTC.